Listed below are T cell receptor beta chains from one sample, sequenced in a study of blood T cell repertoires in COVID-19. The assay was immunoSEQ multiplex PCR, and TCRdb's table has in-frame clones only and misses some. Of about 400,000 clones in the sample, around 89% were seen once. The sequencing input was PBMCs or T cells enriched from blood (not recorded which). These receptor sequences come from a woman in her twenties or thirties with acute COVID-19. Both conserved end residues are part of each CDR3. Each record gives: clone size, V gene, D gene, J gene, CDR3 protein, CDR3 DNA. D genes are given only for firm matches. Rows give clone size only sometimes, using once, few, many, or a class for an expanded clone.

>.|TRBV4-2|.|TRBJ2-1
CASSQDERGANNEQFF
TGTGCCAGCAGCCAAGACGAACGGGGGGCCAACAATGAGCAGTTCTTC
>.|TRBV29-1|.|TRBJ1-1
CSVKVGGANTEAFF
TGCAGCGTCAAGGTGGGAGGGGCGAACACTGAAGCTTTCTTT
>.|TRBV24-1|TRBD2|TRBJ2-1
CATSDSSRRGGANEQFF
TGTGCCACCAGTGATTCCTCCAGACGGGGGGGAGCCAATGAGCAGTTCTTC
>.|TRBV15|.|TRBJ1-1
CATSRARGWSNTEAFF
TGTGCCACCAGCAGAGCTAGGGGATGGTCGAACACTGAAGCTTTCTTT
>.|TRBV19|.|TRBJ1-5
CASSHLSRQFSNQPQHF
TGTGCCAGTAGTCATCTTTCCCGCCAGTTTAGCAATCAGCCCCAGCATTTT
>.|TRBV11-2|.|TRBJ1-4
CASSLRGTNEKLFF
TGTGCCAGCAGCTTACGGGGAACTAATGAAAAACTGTTTTTT
>.|TRBV5-6|.|TRBJ1-5
CASSLLGAENQPQHF
TGTGCCAGCAGCTTGTTGGGGGCGGAAAATCAGCCCCAGCATTTT
>.|TRBV6-5|TRBD1|TRBJ1-2
CASSGTANYGYTF
TGTGCCAGCAGCGGGACAGCAAACTATGGCTACACCTTC
>.|TRBV7-9|TRBD2|TRBJ2-1
CASSKHSGGLRMEQFF
TGTGCCAGCAGCAAGCATAGCGGGGGCCTACGAATGGAGCAGTTCTTC
>.|TRBV15|TRBD2|TRBJ2-7
CATSLSGGSYEQYF
TGTGCCACCAGCCTCAGCGGGGGCTCCTACGAGCAGTACTTC
>.|TRBV12-3/TRBV12-4|TRBD1|TRBJ1-2
CASSPGGRGYTF
TGTGCCAGCAGTCCAGGGGGTCGTGGCTACACCTTC
>.|TRBV6-6|.|TRBJ1-3
CASSYEGTQNTIYF
TGTGCCAGCAGTTACGAGGGAACCCAAAACACCATATATTTT
>.|TRBV21-1|.|TRBJ1-4
CASSRGGATNEKLFF
TGTGCCAGCAGCCGAGGGGGTGCAACTAATGAAAAACTGTTTTTT
>.|TRBV18|TRBD1|TRBJ1-2
CASSPQSPGQKNYGYTF
TGTGCCAGCTCACCACAATCTCCGGGACAGAAAAACTATGGCTACACCTTC
>.|TRBV25-1|.|TRBJ2-2
CASSRSGLLSGELFF
TGTGCCAGCAGTCGCTCGGGGTTGCTCTCCGGGGAGCTGTTTTTT
>.|TRBV30|TRBD1|TRBJ1-6
CAWTSRGSNSPLHF
TGTGCCTGGACGAGCAGGGGGTCAAATTCACCCCTCCACTTT
>.|TRBV5-1|TRBD1|TRBJ1-1
CASSSQGPGTEAFF
TGCGCCAGCAGCTCACAGGGGCCGGGCACTGAAGCTTTCTTT
>.|TRBV7-2|.|TRBJ1-1
CASLRIGGDGTEAFF
TGTGCCAGCCTCAGAATAGGGGGAGATGGCACTGAAGCTTTCTTT
>.|TRBV20-1|TRBD1|TRBJ2-7
CSASDGQGDAWAYEQYF
TGCAGTGCTAGTGACGGACAGGGAGATGCTTGGGCCTACGAGCAGTACTTC
>.|TRBV2|.|TRBJ2-7
CASSVASVAYEQYF
TGTGCCAGCAGTGTGGCTAGCGTGGCCTACGAGCAGTACTTC
>.|TRBV6-2/TRBV6-3|.|TRBJ1-2
CASSYSDGGYGYTF
TGTGCCAGCAGTTACTCGGACGGGGGCTATGGCTACACCTTC
>.|TRBV18|TRBD1|TRBJ2-3
CASSPGTGGSDTQYF
TGTGCCAGCTCACCCGGGACAGGGGGATCAGATACGCAGTATTTT
>.|TRBV29-1|TRBD1|TRBJ2-7
CSVRGQGYEQYF
TGCAGCGTTCGGGGACAGGGCTACGAGCAGTACTTC
>.|TRBV5-1|.|TRBJ2-7
CASSSQGGRSYEQYF
TGCGCCAGCAGCTCGCAAGGGGGTAGGTCCTACGAGCAGTACTTC
>.|TRBV10-3|TRBD1|TRBJ1-1
CAIRNRGDTEAFF
TGTGCCATCAGAAACAGGGGGGACACTGAAGCTTTCTTT
>.|TRBV7-3|.|TRBJ1-6
CASSFSRAHIVYNSPLHF
TGTGCCAGCAGCTTCAGCAGGGCCCATATCGTCTATAATTCACCCCTCCACTTT
>.|TRBV5-1|TRBD1|TRBJ2-7
CASSLTGVREQYF
TGCGCCAGCAGCTTAACAGGGGTTCGCGAGCAGTACTTC
>.|TRBV5-6|TRBD2|TRBJ2-3
CASSTGEGTQYF
TGTGCCAGCAGCACGGGGGAGGGTACGCAGTATTTT
>.|TRBV6-5|TRBD1|TRBJ1-1
CASSYTTGVTEAFF
TGTGCCAGCAGTTACACCACAGGGGTAACTGAAGCTTTCTTT
>.|TRBV7-9|TRBD1|TRBJ1-1
CASSFRGQGNTEAFF
TGTGCCAGCAGCTTTAGGGGACAGGGGAACACTGAAGCTTTCTTT
>.|TRBV7-9|.|TRBJ1-1
CASSGGPGGTEAFF
TGTGCCAGCAGCGGGGGACCCGGGGGGACTGAAGCTTTCTTT
>.|TRBV5-1|.|TRBJ1-4
CASSLDGTSTNEKLFF
TGCGCCAGCAGCTTGGATGGCACATCAACTAATGAAAAACTGTTTTTT
>.|TRBV7-3|.|TRBJ2-3
CASSIRTDSTLYF
TGTGCCAGCAGCATACGGACAGATTCAACTCTGTATTTT
>.|TRBV3-1/TRBV3-2|TRBD2|TRBJ2-5
CASSTRLAGQETQYF
TGTGCCAGCAGCACCCGACTAGCGGGGCAAGAGACCCAGTACTTC
>.|TRBV30|.|TRBJ1-2
CAWSVLSRAAF
TGTGCCTGGAGTGTACTTTCCAGGGCGGCCTTC
>.|TRBV27|TRBD1|TRBJ2-2
CASSIAGGSGELFF
TGTGCCAGCAGTATCGCAGGGGGTTCGGGGGAGCTGTTTTTT
>once|TRBV7-2|TRBD2|TRBJ2-1
CASSRGLAGYNEQFF
TGTGCCAGCAGCCGGGGACTAGCGGGGTACAATGAGCAGTTCTTC
>.|TRBV19|TRBD1|TRBJ2-1
CASRRATGGWYNEQFF
TGTGCCAGTAGACGAGCGACAGGGGGCTGGTACAATGAGCAGTTCTTC
>.|TRBV27|TRBD2|TRBJ2-1
CAPGRGGNNEQFF
TGTGCCCCGGGGCGGGGGGGCAACAATGAGCAGTTCTTC
>.|TRBV7-3|TRBD1|TRBJ1-2
CASSLGTGYGYTF
TGTGCCAGCAGCCTCGGGACAGGGTATGGCTACACCTTC
>.|TRBV12-5|.|TRBJ2-5
CASGLAPNRYGETQYF
TGTGCTAGTGGCCTCGCGCCGAACCGCTACGGAGAGACCCAGTACTTC
>few|TRBV7-9|.|TRBJ2-7
CASSLDGTPIF
TGTGCCAGCAGCTTAGATGGGACTCCCATCTTC
>.|TRBV6-1|.|TRBJ1-2
CASSEGHTWDGYTF
TGTGCCAGCAGTGAGGGACACACCTGGGATGGCTACACCTTC
>.|TRBV5-1|TRBD2|TRBJ2-1
CASRGGGSYNEQFF
TGCGCCAGCCGTGGGGGGGGCTCCTACAATGAGCAGTTCTTC
>.|TRBV5-1|.|TRBJ1-6
CASSLVPGATYNSPLHF
TGCGCCAGCAGCTTGGTTCCAGGGGCTACATATAATTCACCCCTCCACTTT
>.|TRBV10-3|.|TRBJ2-3
CATEDRRGTDTQYF
TGTGCCACCGAGGACAGGAGGGGCACAGATACGCAGTATTTT
>.|TRBV2|TRBD1|TRBJ2-7
CASRPGQIFYEQYF
TGTGCCAGCAGGCCGGGACAGATATTCTACGAGCAGTACTTC
>.|TRBV6-1|.|TRBJ2-5
CASREGYRVVETQYF
TGTGCCAGCAGAGAAGGGTACAGGGTTGTCGAGACCCAGTACTTC
>once|TRBV9|.|TRBJ2-1
CASSVGGSFSYNEQFF
TGTGCCAGCAGCGTAGGAGGATCGTTCTCCTACAATGAGCAGTTCTTC
>.|TRBV5-1|.|TRBJ1-1
CASSLASGSPPEAFF
TGCGCCAGCAGCTTAGCTAGCGGGTCTCCCCCTGAAGCTTTCTTT
>.|TRBV10-3|.|TRBJ1-6
CAISDYSGGYNSPLHF
TGTGCCATCAGTGATTACAGCGGGGGGTATAATTCACCCCTCCACTTT